The 23 T cell receptor beta chains in this list originate from one sample, sequenced in a study of OX40 agonist ivuxolimab in advanced cancers. Clones were read by immunoSEQ multiplex PCR, and TCRdb kept only the in-frame ones, dropping some. Seen here are under 80,000 clones, approximately 81% observed once, and the top ten hold 2%. Specimen: CD4+ or CD8+ T cells sorted from blood, collected in a trial of the OX40 agonist ivuxolimab. These receptors were collected from an adult with an advanced solid tumor such as melanoma, head and neck, liver or kidney cancer.

The chain couples TRBV11-2 to TRBJ2-1; tentative D call: TRBD2 (5 bases). The germline V gene encodes CDR1 SGHAT and CDR2 FQNNGV. This CDR3 contains 12 residues. Between the trimmed V and J ends, which lost 4 bases and 8 bases, there was a span of 9 bases. CDR3 region: CASSSSPHEQFF. DNA for the CDR3: TGTGCCAGCAGCTCTAGCCCCCATGAGCAGTTCTTC. Drawing the rest from reference TRBV11-2 and TRBJ2-1, the complete variable domain is EAGVAQSPRYKIIEKRQSVAFWCNPISGHATLYWYQQILGQGPKLLIQFQNNGVVDDSQLPKDRFSAERLKGVDSTLKIQPAKLEDSAVYLCASSSSPHEQFFGPGTRLTVL.

V is TRBV6-1 and J is TRBJ2-7; D not resolved. The V and J ends lost 3 bases and 6 bases respectively, with 18 bases between them. The germline CDR1 and CDR2 sequences are MNHNS and SASEGT. This CDR3 is built from 15 residues. CDR3 amino acids: CASSDPASPWPEQYF. The CDR3 DNA sequence: TGTGCCAGCAGTGATCCGGCCTCCCCCTGGCCCGAGCAGTACTTC.

The chain uses TRBV4-2 and TRBJ2-7; the D gene could be TRBD1 or TRBD2 (6 bases each). The CDR3 is made up of 16 amino acids. Germline CDR1 reads LGHNA; CDR2 reads YNFKEQ. Trimming cost V 4 bases and J 4 bases, with 20 bases left between them. The CDR3 DNA sequence: TGTGCCAGCAGCCCAGCAAGCGGGCAGGGGCGGTACGAGCAGTACTTC. Translation: CASSPASGQGRYEQYF.

This clone was counted only a few times. This sequence joins TRBV15 and TRBJ2-7; 7 nucleotides match TRBD2. Germline loops: CDR1 LNHNV, CDR2 YYDKDF (reference sequence). With 1 base clipped from V and 3 bases from J, the junction kept 9 bases outside the gene matches. This CDR3 region has 16 residues. The DNA of the CDR3 is TGTGCCACCAGCAGAGCATGGGGAGGGCGAGGCTACGAGCAGTACTTC. Amino acid sequence: CATSRAWGGRGYEQYF.

This clone has only one observation. The chain employs TRBV19 and TRBJ2-1; D not certain. V was clipped by 3 bases and J by 6 bases, with 3 bases between them. The CDR3 extends over 11 amino acids. CDR1 and CDR2 from the germline V gene are LNHDA and SQIVND (reference sequence). CDR3 residues: CASSMTNEQFF. The CDR3 DNA reads as TGTGCCAGTAGTATGACCAATGAGCAGTTCTTC.

This chain connects TRBV5-4 to TRBJ2-3; 8 bases are shared with TRBD2. The V segment lost 0 bases and the J segment 0 bases; nucleotides outside the gene matches: 6. Germline-derived CDR1 and CDR2 are SGHNT and YYREEE (reference sequence). CDR3 length: 17 residues. CDR3 residues: CASSLGTSRFSTDTQYF. In nucleotides, the CDR3 is TGTGCCAGCAGCTTGGGGACTAGCAGATTTAGCACAGATACGCAGTATTTT.

The V gene is TRBV6-5, the J gene TRBJ1-5, with 9 positions matching TRBD1. The V and J ends lost 5 bases and 2 bases, in that order; junction bases with no gene match: 4. The germline gives CDR1 MNHEY, CDR2 SVGAGI. The CDR3 sequence is 15 residues long. CDR3 DNA sequence: TGTGCCAGCAGTCCTTGGACAGGGGGCAATCAGCCCCAGCATTTT. Its protein is CASSPWTGGNQPQHF.

The rearrangement joins TRBV27 to TRBJ2-7; the D call may be TRBD1 or TRBD2 (6 bases each). Germline CDR1 reads MNHEY; CDR2 reads SMNVEV (reference sequence). The CDR3 loop spans 15 amino acids. Deletions cut 0 bases from V and 0 bases from J, with 9 bases between. CDR3 sequence reads: CASSLSGGSSYEQYF. The CDR3 coding sequence is TGTGCCAGCAGTTTATCGGGGGGCAGCTCCTACGAGCAGTACTTC.

V usage is TRBV30 and J usage is TRBJ2-3; no definite D call. This CDR3 has 16 amino acids. Germline V gives CDR1 GTSNPN, CDR2 SVGIG (reference sequence). V shed 2 bases and J shed 6 bases, with 21 bases lying between them. CDR3 protein: CAWSPNPRSQTDTQYF. Here the CDR3 DNA reads TGTGCCTGGAGTCCCAATCCTCGGTCTCAGACGGATACGCAGTATTTT.

The genes are TRBV19 and TRBJ1-6; D is possibly TRBD1 (6 bases). In germline, CDR1 is LNHDA, CDR2 SQIVND (reference sequence). The V gene lost 5 bases and the J gene lost 7 bases, with 15 bases spanning the gap. This CDR3 contains 15 residues. DNA for the CDR3: TGTGCCAGTAGTCCCACAGGGTTGGGGAATTCACCCCTCCACTTT. It encodes CASSPTGLGNSPLHF.

The chain carries TRBV15 and TRBJ2-3; 8 bases are a match to TRBD2. The germline gives CDR1 LNHNV, CDR2 YYDKDF (reference sequence). V was pared by 7 bases and J by 6 bases, with 9 bases of the junction left unmatched. This CDR3 spans 14 amino acids. This CDR3 reads CATKSGSPGDTQYF. In nucleotides, the CDR3 is TGTGCCACCAAGAGCGGGAGCCCTGGGGATACGCAGTATTTT. Full variable domain (outside the CDR3, taken from reference TRBV15 and TRBJ2-3): DAMVIQNPRYQVTQFGKPVTLSCSQTLNHNVMYWYQQKSSQAPKLLFHYYDKDFNNEADTPDNFQSRRPNTSFCFLDIRSPGLGDTAMYLCATKSGSPGDTQYFGPGTRLTVL.

The genes are TRBV7-2 and TRBJ1-5; 7 nucleotides align to TRBD1. CDR3 size: 15 residues. Germline assignment: CDR1 SGHTA and CDR2 FQGNSA. Germline trimming cut 2 bases from V and 7 bases from J; bases unmatched to any gene: 8. This chain's CDR3 is CASSLMGQSGQPQHF. The DNA for the CDR3 is TGTGCCAGCAGCTTAATGGGACAGTCGGGGCAGCCCCAGCATTTT.

This sequence joins TRBV5-4 and TRBJ1-1; 10 bases line up with TRBD1. J lost 7 bases, V lost 3 bases, and 6 bases had no gene match. The CDR3 is made up of 14 amino acids. Germline assignment: CDR1 SGHNT and CDR2 YYREEE (reference sequence). The CDR3 protein is CASSSSGQGNEAFF. In DNA form, the CDR3 reads TGTGCCAGCAGCTCCTCGGGACAGGGGAATGAAGCTTTCTTT.

This rearrangement joins TRBV7-3 to TRBJ2-2; D unresolved. V dropped 5 bases and J dropped 6 bases, with 4 bases sitting between them. The V gene's germline CDR1 is SGHTA and CDR2 FQGTGA. The CDR3 extends over 11 amino acids. CDR3 coding DNA: TGTGCCAGCAGCGCCTCCGGGGAGCTGTTTTTT. Translating gives CASSASGELFF.

V usage is TRBV7-4 and J usage is TRBJ2-7; TRBD1 might be the D (7 bases). The CDR3 runs to 15 residues. The germline V gene has CDR1 SGHVT and CDR2 SQSDAQ. Trimming removed 5 bases at V and 0 bases at J, with 14 bases between. CDR3 DNA: TGTGCCAGCAGCCCCAGGGGGGAATCCTCCTACGAGCAGTACTTC. Translation gives CASSPRGESSYEQYF.

The chain joins TRBV15 to TRBJ1-5, with TRBD1 identical over 10 bases. The germline gives CDR1 LNHNV, CDR2 YYDKDF (reference sequence). Germline trimming cut 4 bases from V and 7 bases from J; bases unmatched to any gene: 4. The CDR3 runs 14 residues. CDR3 sequence: CATSIGQGGQPQHF. As DNA, the CDR3 is TGTGCCACCAGCATAGGACAGGGGGGACAGCCCCAGCATTTT.

The chain's CDR3 is CASSITRSSMPTQYF. CDR3 bases: TGTGCCAGTAGTATTACCAGGAGTAGCATGCCTACGCAGTATTTT. This sequence joins TRBV19 and TRBJ2-3; unclear D gene. V was clipped by 3 bases and J by 8 bases, with 18 bases between them. This CDR3 contains 15 residues. CDR1 and CDR2 (germline): LNHDA, SQIVND (reference sequence).

This clone was detected only once. The rearrangement uses TRBV19 and TRBJ2-1; D remains ambiguous. The V gene lost 7 bases and the J gene lost 0 bases, with 10 bases spanning the gap. Germline loops: CDR1 LNHDA, CDR2 SQIVND (reference sequence). CDR3 length equals 14 residues. CDR3: CASNLASSYNEQFF. The CDR3 bases are TGTGCCAGTAACTTGGCGAGCTCCTACAATGAGCAGTTCTTC.

This chain links TRBV27 with TRBJ1-6; TRBD1 matches at 8 bases. The CDR3 is 17 amino acids. J gave up 7 bases and V 5 bases, and 13 bases lay outside the gene matches. Germline V CDR1 and CDR2: MNHEY, SMNVEV (reference sequence). CDR3 DNA: TGTGCCAGCAGTCATCGACAGGGGTCCTTCGTGAATTCACCCCTCCACTTT. Protein sequence: CASSHRQGSFVNSPLHF.

The V call is TRBV5-1, the J call TRBJ1-2; D not resolved. CDR1 and CDR2 from the germline V gene are SGHRS and YFSETQ. The CDR3 length is 15 residues. The ends were cut back, 2 bases at V and 2 bases at J, with 13 bases in the middle. Here the CDR3 DNA reads TGCGCCAGCAGCTTTTTGGTGGGCTCGAACTATGGCTACACCTTC. It is translated as CASSFLVGSNYGYTF.

The chain joins TRBV6-1 to TRBJ2-5; D is unresolved. This CDR3 spans 12 amino acids. Trimming pared 2 bases from V and 2 bases from J, leaving 3 bases between. Germline V gene lookup returns CDR1 MNHNS and CDR2 SASEGT. The CDR3 coding sequence is TGTGCCAGCAGTGAACTACAAGAGACCCAGTACTTC. Translated: CASSELQETQYF.

This chain joins TRBV30 and TRBJ2-7, with 9 bases fitting TRBD2. CDR1 and CDR2 (germline): GTSNPN, SVGIG (reference sequence). V shed 0 bases, J shed 6 bases, and the junction held 3 bases outside the gene matches. The length of the CDR3 is 13 residues. The CDR3 DNA sequence: TGTGCCTGGAGTGTACTGCGGGGGGGCGAGCAGTACTTC. This translates into CAWSVLRGGEQYF.

This clone was recorded once. The chain links TRBV28 to TRBJ2-3, with no clear D. Trimming pared 1 base from V and 0 bases from J, leaving 2 bases between. There are 13 residues in the CDR3. Germline V gives CDR1 MDHEN, CDR2 SYDVKM. CDR3 DNA sequence: TGTGCCAGCAGTTTATCAAGCACAGATACGCAGTATTTT. Residues: CASSLSSTDTQYF.